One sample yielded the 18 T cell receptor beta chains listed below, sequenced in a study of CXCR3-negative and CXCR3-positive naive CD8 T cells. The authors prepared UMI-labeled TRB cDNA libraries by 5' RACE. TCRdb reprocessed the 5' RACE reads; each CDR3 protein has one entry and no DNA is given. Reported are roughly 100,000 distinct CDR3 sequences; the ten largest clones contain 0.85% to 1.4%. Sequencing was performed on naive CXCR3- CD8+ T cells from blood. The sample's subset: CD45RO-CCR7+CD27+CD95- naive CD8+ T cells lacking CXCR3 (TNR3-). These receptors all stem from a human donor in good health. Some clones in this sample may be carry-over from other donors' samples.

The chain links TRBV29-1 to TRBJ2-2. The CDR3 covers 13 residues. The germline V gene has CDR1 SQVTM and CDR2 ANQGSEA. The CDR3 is CSVVVANTGELFF.

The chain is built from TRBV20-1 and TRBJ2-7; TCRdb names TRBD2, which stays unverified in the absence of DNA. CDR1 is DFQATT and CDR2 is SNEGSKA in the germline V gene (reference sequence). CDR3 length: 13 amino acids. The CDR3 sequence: CSARGESSYEQYF.

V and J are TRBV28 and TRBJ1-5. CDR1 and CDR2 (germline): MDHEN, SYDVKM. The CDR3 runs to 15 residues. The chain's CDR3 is CASSTRVYSNQPQHF.

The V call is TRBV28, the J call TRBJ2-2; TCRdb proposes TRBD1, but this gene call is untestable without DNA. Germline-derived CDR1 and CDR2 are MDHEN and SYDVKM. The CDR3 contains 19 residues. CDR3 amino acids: CASSFYRGLRGLNTGELFF.

The CDR3 sequence: CASSLYGMNTEAFF. The chain couples TRBV7-3 to TRBJ1-1. Germline V gene data show CDR1 as SGHTA and CDR2 as FQGTGA. This CDR3 has 14 residues.

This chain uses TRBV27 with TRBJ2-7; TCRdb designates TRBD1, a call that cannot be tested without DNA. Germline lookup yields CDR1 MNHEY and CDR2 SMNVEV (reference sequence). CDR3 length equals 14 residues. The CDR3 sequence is CASSLRVPSYEQYF.

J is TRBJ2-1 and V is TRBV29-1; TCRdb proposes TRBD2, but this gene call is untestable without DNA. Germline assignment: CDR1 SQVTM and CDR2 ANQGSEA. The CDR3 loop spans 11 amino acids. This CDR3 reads CSASTYNEQFF.

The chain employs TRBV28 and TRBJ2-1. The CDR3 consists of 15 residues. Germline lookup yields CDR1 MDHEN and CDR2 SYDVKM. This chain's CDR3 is CASSFDSDRYNEQFF. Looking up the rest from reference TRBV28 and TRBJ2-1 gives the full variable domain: DVKVTQSSRYLVKRTGEKVFLECVQDMDHENMFWYRQDPGLGLRLIYFSYDVKMKEKGDIPEGYSVSREKKERFSLILESASTNQTSMYLCASSFDSDRYNEQFFGPGTRLTVL.

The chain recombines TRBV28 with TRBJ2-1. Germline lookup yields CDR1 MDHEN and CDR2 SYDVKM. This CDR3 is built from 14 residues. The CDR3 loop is CASSRVIRYNEQFF. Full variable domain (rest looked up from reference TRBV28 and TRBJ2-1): DVKVTQSSRYLVKRTGEKVFLECVQDMDHENMFWYRQDPGLGLRLIYFSYDVKMKEKGDIPEGYSVSREKKERFSLILESASTNQTSMYLCASSRVIRYNEQFFGPGTRLTVL.

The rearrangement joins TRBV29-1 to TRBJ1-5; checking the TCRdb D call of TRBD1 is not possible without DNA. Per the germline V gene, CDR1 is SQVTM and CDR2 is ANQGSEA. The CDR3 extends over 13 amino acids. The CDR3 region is CSVGQGGNQPQHF.

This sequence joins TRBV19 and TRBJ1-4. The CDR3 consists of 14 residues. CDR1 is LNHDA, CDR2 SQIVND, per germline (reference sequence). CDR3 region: CASSISLEDEKLFF.

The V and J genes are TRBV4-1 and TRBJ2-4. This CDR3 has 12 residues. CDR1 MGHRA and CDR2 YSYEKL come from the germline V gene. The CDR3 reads CASSPGTDIQYF.

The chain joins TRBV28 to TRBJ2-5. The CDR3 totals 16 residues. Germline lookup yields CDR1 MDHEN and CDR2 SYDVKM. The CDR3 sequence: CASSSLGSLDHETQYF.

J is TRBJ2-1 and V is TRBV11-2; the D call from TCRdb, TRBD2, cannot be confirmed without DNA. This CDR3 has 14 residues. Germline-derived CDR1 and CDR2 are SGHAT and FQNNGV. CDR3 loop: CASRPSNQVNEQFF.

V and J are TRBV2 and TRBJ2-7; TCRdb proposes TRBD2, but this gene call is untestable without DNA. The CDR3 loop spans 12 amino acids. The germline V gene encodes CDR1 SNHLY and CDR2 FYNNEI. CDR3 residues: CASSQRDYEQYF.

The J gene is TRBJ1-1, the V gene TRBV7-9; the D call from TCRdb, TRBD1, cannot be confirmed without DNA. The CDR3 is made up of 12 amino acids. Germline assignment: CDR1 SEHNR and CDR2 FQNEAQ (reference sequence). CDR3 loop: CTSSPGYTEAFF.

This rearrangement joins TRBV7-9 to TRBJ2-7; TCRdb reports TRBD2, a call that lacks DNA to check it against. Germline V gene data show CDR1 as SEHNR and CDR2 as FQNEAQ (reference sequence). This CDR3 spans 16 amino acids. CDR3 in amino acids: CASSAGPGLAGNEQYF.

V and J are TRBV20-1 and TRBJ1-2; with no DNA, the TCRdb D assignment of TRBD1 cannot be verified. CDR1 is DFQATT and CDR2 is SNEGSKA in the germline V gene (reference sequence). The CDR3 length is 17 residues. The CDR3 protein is CSAEDRDSGIPNYGYTF.